The rows below give T cell receptor beta chains drawn from one sample of a study of cytomegalovirus exposure and HLA in healthy donors. Only in-frame clones appear in the TCRdb table, and some are missing; sequencing was by immunoSEQ multiplex PCR. The data show around 150,000 clones, around 90% seen once. Sequences were obtained from PBMCs. Receptor source: a woman aged 30 to 39 in good health and CMV-seronegative. CDR3s include the opening cysteine and the closing phenylalanine or tryptophan. Fields, in order: V gene, D gene, clone size, J gene, CDR3 protein, CDR3 DNA. D genes are given only for firm matches. Clone sizes are given selectively: once, few, many, or a class where the clone is expanded.

v_gene: TRBV19; d_gene: .; abundance: .; j_gene: TRBJ1-3; CDR3aa: CASSRGTGIGRSWNTIYF; CDR3nt: TGTGCCAGTAGCCGCGGGACGGGAATCGGACGATCGTGGAACACCATATATTTT
v_gene: TRBV15; d_gene: TRBD1; abundance: .; j_gene: TRBJ2-6; CDR3aa: CATSLRTGGVSGANVLTF; CDR3nt: TGTGCCACCAGCCTCCGGACAGGGGGCGTTTCTGGGGCCAACGTCCTGACTTTC
v_gene: TRBV6-5; d_gene: .; abundance: .; j_gene: TRBJ2-7; CDR3aa: CASSYRRGLDEQYF; CDR3nt: TGTGCCAGCAGTTACCGGAGGGGATTGGACGAGCAGTACTTC
v_gene: TRBV4-2; d_gene: .; abundance: .; j_gene: TRBJ2-7; CDR3aa: CASSQDRGGDEQYF; CDR3nt: TGTGCCAGCAGCCAAGATAGGGGCGGGGACGAGCAGTACTTC
v_gene: TRBV7-9; d_gene: TRBD1; abundance: once; j_gene: TRBJ1-4; CDR3aa: CASSSRRGQGGEKLFF; CDR3nt: TGTGCCAGCAGCTCCCGTAGGGGACAGGGGGGAGAAAAACTGTTTTTT
v_gene: TRBV6-1; d_gene: TRBD2; abundance: .; j_gene: TRBJ2-5; CDR3aa: CASSESRSSGPQETQYF; CDR3nt: TGTGCCAGCAGTGAAAGTCGTTCTAGCGGGCCTCAAGAGACCCAGTACTTC
v_gene: TRBV30; d_gene: .; abundance: few; j_gene: TRBJ1-3; CDR3aa: CAWSYLRTLSGNTIYF; CDR3nt: TGTGCCTGGAGTTACTTACGGACTCTTTCTGGAAACACCATATATTTT
v_gene: TRBV6-1; d_gene: TRBD1; abundance: .; j_gene: TRBJ1-5; CDR3aa: CASSRDRGVVQPQHF; CDR3nt: TGTGCCAGCAGTAGGGACAGGGGGGTTGTCCAGCCCCAGCATTTT
v_gene: TRBV19; d_gene: .; abundance: once; j_gene: TRBJ1-3; CDR3aa: CASIGGNSGNTIYF; CDR3nt: TGTGCCAGTATTGGGGGGAACTCTGGAAACACCATATATTTT
v_gene: TRBV6-5; d_gene: TRBD2; abundance: .; j_gene: TRBJ2-2; CDR3aa: CASRVPGGRTGELFF; CDR3nt: TGTGCCAGCCGGGTCCCGGGGGGGAGGACCGGGGAGCTGTTTTTT
v_gene: TRBV5-4; d_gene: .; abundance: .; j_gene: TRBJ2-6; CDR3aa: CASSLGAGSRGANVLTF; CDR3nt: TGTGCCAGCAGCTTGGGTGCGGGATCTAGAGGGGCCAACGTCCTGACTTTC